The 2 T cell receptor beta chains given below trace back to one sample, sequenced in a study of blood T cell repertoires in COVID-19. TCRdb's copy holds only in-frame clones and misses some; the assay was immunoSEQ multiplex PCR. The sample holds around 300,000 clones, around 90% seen once. Material for sequencing was PBMCs or T cells enriched from blood (not recorded which). These receptors originate from a man aged 25 to 45 who had recovered from COVID-19.

The V call is TRBV3-1 (or the pseudogene TRBV3-2), the J call TRBJ2-1; the match to TRBD1 covers 9 bases. CDR3 length equals 14 residues. The germline CDR1 and CDR2 sequences are LGHDT and YNNKEL (reference sequence). Trimming cost V 5 bases and J 7 bases; bases outside gene matches: 6. CDR3 in DNA: TGTGCCAGCAGCGCTACGACAGGGGGGAATGAGCAGTTCTTC. The encoded protein is CASSATTGGNEQFF.

This clone was counted a single time. The J gene is TRBJ1-3, the V gene TRBV7-9, with no clear D. Germline CDR1 is SEHNR and CDR2 is FQNEAQ (reference sequence). V gave up 1 base and J gave up 2 bases, with 9 bases separating them. The CDR3 is made up of 15 amino acids. This CDR3 is CASSLVNSAGNTIYF. DNA for the CDR3: TGTGCCAGCAGCTTAGTCAACTCCGCTGGAAACACCATATATTTT.